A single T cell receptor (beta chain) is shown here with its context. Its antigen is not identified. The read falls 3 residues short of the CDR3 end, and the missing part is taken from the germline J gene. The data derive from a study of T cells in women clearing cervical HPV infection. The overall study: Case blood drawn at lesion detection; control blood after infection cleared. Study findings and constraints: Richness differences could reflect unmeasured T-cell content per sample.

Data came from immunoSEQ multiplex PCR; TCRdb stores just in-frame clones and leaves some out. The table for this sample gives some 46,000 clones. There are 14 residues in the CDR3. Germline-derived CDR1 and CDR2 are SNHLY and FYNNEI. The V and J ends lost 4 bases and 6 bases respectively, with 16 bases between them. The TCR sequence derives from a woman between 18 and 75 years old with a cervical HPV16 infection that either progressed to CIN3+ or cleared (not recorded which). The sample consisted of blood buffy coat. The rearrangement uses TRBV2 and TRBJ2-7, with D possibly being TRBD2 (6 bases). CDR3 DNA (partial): TGTGCCAGCAGTGTATCTAGGGGACTTTTCGAG. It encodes CASSVSRGLFE. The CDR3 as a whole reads CASSVSRGLFEQYF.